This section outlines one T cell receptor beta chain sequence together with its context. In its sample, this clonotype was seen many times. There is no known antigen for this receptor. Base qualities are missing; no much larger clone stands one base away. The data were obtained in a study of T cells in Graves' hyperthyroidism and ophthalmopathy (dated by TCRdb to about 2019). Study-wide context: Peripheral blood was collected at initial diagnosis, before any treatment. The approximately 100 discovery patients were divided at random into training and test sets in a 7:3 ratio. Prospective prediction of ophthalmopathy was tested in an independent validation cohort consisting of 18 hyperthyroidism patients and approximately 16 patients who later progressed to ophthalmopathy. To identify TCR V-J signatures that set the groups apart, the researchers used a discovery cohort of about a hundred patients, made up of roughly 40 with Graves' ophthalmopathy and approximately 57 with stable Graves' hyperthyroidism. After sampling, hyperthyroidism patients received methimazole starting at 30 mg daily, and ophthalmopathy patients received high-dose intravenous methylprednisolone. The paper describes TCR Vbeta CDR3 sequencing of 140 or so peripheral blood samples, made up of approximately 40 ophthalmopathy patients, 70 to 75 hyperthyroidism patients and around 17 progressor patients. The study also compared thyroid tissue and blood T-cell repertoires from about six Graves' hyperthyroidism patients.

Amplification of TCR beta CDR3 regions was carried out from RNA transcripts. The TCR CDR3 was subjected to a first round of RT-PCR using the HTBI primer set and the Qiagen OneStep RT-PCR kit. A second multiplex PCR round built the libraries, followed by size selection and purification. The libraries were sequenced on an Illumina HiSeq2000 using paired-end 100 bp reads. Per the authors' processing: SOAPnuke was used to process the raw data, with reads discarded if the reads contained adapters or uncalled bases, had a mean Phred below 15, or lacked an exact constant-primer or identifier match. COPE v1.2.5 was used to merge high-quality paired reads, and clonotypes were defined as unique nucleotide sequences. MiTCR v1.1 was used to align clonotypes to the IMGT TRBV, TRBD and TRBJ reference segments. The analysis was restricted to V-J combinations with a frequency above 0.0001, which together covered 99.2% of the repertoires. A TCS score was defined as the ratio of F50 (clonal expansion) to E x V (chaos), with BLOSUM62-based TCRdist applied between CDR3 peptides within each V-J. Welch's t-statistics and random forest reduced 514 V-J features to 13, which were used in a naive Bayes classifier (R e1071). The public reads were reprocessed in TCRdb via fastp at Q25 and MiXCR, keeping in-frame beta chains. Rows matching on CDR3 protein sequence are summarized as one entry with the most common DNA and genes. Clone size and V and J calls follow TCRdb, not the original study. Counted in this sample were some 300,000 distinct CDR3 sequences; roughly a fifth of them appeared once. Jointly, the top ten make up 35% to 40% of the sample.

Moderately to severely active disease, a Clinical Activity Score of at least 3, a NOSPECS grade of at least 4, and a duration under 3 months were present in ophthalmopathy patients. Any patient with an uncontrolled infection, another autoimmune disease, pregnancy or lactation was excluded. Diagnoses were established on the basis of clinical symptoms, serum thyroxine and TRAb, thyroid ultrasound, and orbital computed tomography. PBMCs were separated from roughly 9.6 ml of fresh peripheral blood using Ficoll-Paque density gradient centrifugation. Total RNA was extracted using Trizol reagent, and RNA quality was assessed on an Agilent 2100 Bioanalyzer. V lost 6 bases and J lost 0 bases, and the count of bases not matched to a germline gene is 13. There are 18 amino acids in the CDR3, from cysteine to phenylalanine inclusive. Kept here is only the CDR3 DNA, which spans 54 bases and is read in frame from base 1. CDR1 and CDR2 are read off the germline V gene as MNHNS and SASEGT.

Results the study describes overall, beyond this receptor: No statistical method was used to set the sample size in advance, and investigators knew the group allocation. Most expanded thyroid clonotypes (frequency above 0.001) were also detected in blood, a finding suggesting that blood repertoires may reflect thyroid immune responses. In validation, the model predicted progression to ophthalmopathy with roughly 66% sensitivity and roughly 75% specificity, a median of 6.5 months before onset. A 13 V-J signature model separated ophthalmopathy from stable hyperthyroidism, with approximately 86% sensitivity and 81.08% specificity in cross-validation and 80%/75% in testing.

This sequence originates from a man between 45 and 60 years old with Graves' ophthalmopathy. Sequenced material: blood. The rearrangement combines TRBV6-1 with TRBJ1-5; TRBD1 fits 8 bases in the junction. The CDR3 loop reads CASRTGTGRGDSNQPQHF. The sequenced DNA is TGTGCCAGCAGAACCGGGACAGGCCGGGGAGATAGCAATCAGCCCCAGCATTTT.